This entry lists 8 T cell receptor beta chains sequenced from one sample in a study of blood T cell repertoires in COVID-19. The method was immunoSEQ multiplex PCR; TCRdb's version includes in-frame clones alone and lacks a portion of them. The top ten hold 11% of the sample, which has some 160,000 clones, about 80% seen once. Specimen: peripheral blood. All receptors derive from a man between 65 and 85 years old with active or convalescent COVID-19.

The V call is TRBV5-1, the J call TRBJ2-6, with D perhaps TRBD2 (6 bases). Trimming pared 4 bases from V and 2 bases from J, leaving 10 bases between. In germline, CDR1 is SGHRS, CDR2 YFSETQ. CDR3 length equals 15 residues. CDR3 sequence: CASSGGTAGANVLTF. Written as DNA, the CDR3 is TGCGCCAGCAGCGGAGGGACTGCTGGGGCCAACGTCCTGACTTTC. Filled out from reference TRBV5-1 and TRBJ2-6, the complete variable domain reads KAGVTQTPRYLIKTRGQQVTLSCSPISGHRSVSWYQQTPGQGLQFLFEYFSETQRNKGNFPGRFSGRQFSNSRSEMNVSTLELGDSALYLCASSGGTAGANVLTFGAGSRLTVL.

The rearrangement uses TRBV6-2 or TRBV6-3 and TRBJ2-2; 7 positions match TRBD1. The germline V gene encodes CDR1 MNHEY and CDR2 SVGEGT. This CDR3 is 15 amino acids long. J was trimmed by 5 bases and V by 6 bases; bases with no gene match: 9. Written as DNA, the CDR3 is TGTGCCAGCAGCCCCCGGGCAGGGGGAACCGGGGAGCTGTTTTTT. Its translation: CASSPRAGGTGELFF.

The chain couples TRBV9 to TRBJ2-7; possible D gene TRBD2, 6 bases. The CDR3 consists of 14 residues. Germline values: CDR1 SGDLS, CDR2 YYNGEE. Between the trimmed V and J ends, which lost 3 bases and 4 bases, there was a span of 14 bases. The chain's CDR3 is CASSGGVEGYEQYF. The CDR3 DNA reads TGTGCCAGCAGCGGCGGGGTGGAAGGTTACGAGCAGTACTTC. The whole variable domain, filled in from reference TRBV9 and TRBJ2-7, reads DSGVTQTPKHLITATGQRVTLRCSPRSGDLSVYWYQQSLDQGLQFLIQYYNGEERAKGNILERFSAQQFPDLHSELNLSSLELGDSALYFCASSGGVEGYEQYFGPGTRLTVT.

This clone has at least ten counts. The gene calls are TRBV2 and TRBJ1-5, with 7 bases lining up with TRBD1. Germline V gene data show CDR1 as SNHLY and CDR2 as FYNNEI. V dropped 6 bases and J dropped 1; count of bases not matched to a gene: 6. This CDR3 contains 15 residues. The CDR3 reads CASRGDSGSNQPQHF. CDR3 in DNA: TGTGCCAGCAGAGGGGACAGCGGGAGCAATCAGCCCCAGCATTTT.

The V and J genes are TRBV7-3 and TRBJ1-2; TRBD1 matches at 10 bases. J gave up 7 bases and V 6 bases, and 8 bases lay outside the gene matches. Germline assignment: CDR1 SGHTA and CDR2 FQGTGA. The CDR3 runs to 14 residues. The CDR3 DNA reads TGTGCCAGCAGTTGGACAGGGGGAGAGGTTGGCTACACCTTC. It yields the protein CASSWTGGEVGYTF.

The chain uses TRBV18 and TRBJ1-1; D is unclear. The germline CDR1 and CDR2 sequences are KGHSH and LQKENI. Trimming left V 5 bases short and J 6 bases short, with 16 bases between. This CDR3 is 14 amino acids long. CDR3 residues: CASSSYQLLSEAFF. CDR3 sequence (DNA): TGTGCCAGCTCATCCTACCAACTCCTCTCTGAAGCTTTCTTT.

This clone was counted a single time. The rearrangement links TRBV28 to TRBJ2-6, with 10 bases fitting TRBD1. Trimming cost V 6 bases and J 0 bases; bases outside gene matches: 8. The CDR3 has 18 residues. The V gene's germline CDR1 is MDHEN and CDR2 SYDVKM. This chain's CDR3 is CASSPWDRGTSGANVLTF. The CDR3 DNA is TGTGCCAGCAGCCCATGGGACAGGGGCACCTCTGGGGCCAACGTCCTGACTTTC.

The chain joins TRBV7-2 to TRBJ1-1, with TRBD1 as a possible D gene (6 bases). The germline gives CDR1 SGHTA, CDR2 FQGNSA. CDR3 size: 14 residues. V shed 0 bases and J shed 7 bases, with 12 bases lying between them. The CDR3 DNA follows: TGTGCCAGCAGCTTAGCTCTGACAGGCCTTGAAGCTTTCTTT. Protein sequence: CASSLALTGLEAFF. Drawing the rest from reference TRBV7-2 and TRBJ1-1, the complete variable domain is GAGVSQSPSNKVTEKGKDVELRCDPISGHTALYWYRQSLGQGLEFLIYFQGNSAPDKSGLPSDRFSAERTGGSVSTLTIQRTQQEDSAVYLCASSLALTGLEAFFGQGTRLTVV.